Presented here are 28 T cell receptor beta chains from one specimen sequenced in a study of blood T cell repertoires in COVID-19. TCRdb's table, derived via immunoSEQ multiplex PCR, lists solely in-frame clones and lacks some. The profile shows over 130,000 clones, approximately 80% of them singletons. Sequenced material: peripheral blood. Receptors originate from a man between 65 and 85 years old with acute or convalescent COVID-19.

This rearrangement joins TRBV5-1 to TRBJ1-2; D is ambiguous. V lost 0 bases, J lost 4 bases, and 16 bases lay in between. The CDR3 sequence is 16 residues long. The germline CDR1 and CDR2 sequences are SGHRS and YFSETQ. The CDR3 region is CASSLAPEPGPYGYTF. Here the CDR3 DNA reads TGCGCCAGCAGCTTGGCCCCCGAGCCAGGTCCCTATGGCTACACCTTC.

The rearrangement links TRBV5-5 to TRBJ1-5; D may be TRBD1 (6 bases). Trimming removed 0 bases from V and 3 bases from J, with 10 bases in between. The length of the CDR3 is 15 residues. Germline values: CDR1 SGHKS, CDR2 YYEKEE (reference sequence). CDR3 in amino acids: CASSLGWGPNQPQHF. DNA for the CDR3: TGTGCCAGCAGCTTGGGGTGGGGGCCCAATCAGCCCCAGCATTTT.

A few counts support this clone. V usage is TRBV29-1 and J usage is TRBJ1-2; D unclear. Germline CDR1 SQVTM, CDR2 ANQGSEA. The CDR3 spans 14 residues. V was trimmed by 4 bases and J by 2 bases, leaving 14 bases between them. CDR3 in amino acids: CSVAEGAGNYGYTF. CDR3 nucleotide sequence: TGCAGCGTTGCAGAAGGTGCGGGGAACTATGGCTACACCTTC.

The chain carries TRBV5-5 and TRBJ1-2; 9 nucleotides match TRBD1. V trimming: 3 bases; J trimming: 0 bases; junction bases outside the gene matches: 15. This CDR3 region has 19 residues. Germline V CDR1 and CDR2: SGHKS, YYEKEE (reference sequence). The DNA for the CDR3 is TGTGCCAGCAGCTCAGATGACAGGGGGTACAAGGGGCCTAACTATGGCTACACCTTC. Translated: CASSSDDRGYKGPNYGYTF.

V gene TRBV10-1 combines with J gene TRBJ2-5, with 11 bases lining up with TRBD2. Per the germline V gene, CDR1 is WNHNN and CDR2 is SYGVQD (reference sequence). The V and J ends lost 4 bases and 5 bases, in that order; junction bases with no gene match: 6. The CDR3 spans 15 residues. The CDR3 nucleotides are TGCGCCAGCAGTGGACTAGCGGGGTTGGCGGAGACCCAGTACTTC. This translates into CASSGLAGLAETQYF.

The genes are TRBV10-3 and TRBJ2-7, with 7 positions matching TRBD1. V dropped 11 bases and J dropped 4; count of bases not matched to a gene: 14. From germline, CDR1 is ENHRY and CDR2 SYGVKD. This CDR3 comprises 14 residues. The CDR3 nucleotides read TGTGCCGCGCTATCGGGACAGTCGGATTACGAGCAGTACTTC. Protein sequence: CAALSGQSDYEQYF.

This chain links TRBV5-1 with TRBJ2-5, with D possibly matching TRBD1 (6 bases). Germline-derived CDR1 and CDR2 are SGHRS and YFSETQ. Trimming removed 2 bases at V and 2 bases at J, with 19 bases between. The CDR3 is made up of 17 amino acids. The DNA of the CDR3 is TGCGCCAGCAGCTTTTCCTCATTGACAGGAGCACAAGAGACCCAGTACTTC. Translating it yields CASSFSSLTGAQETQYF.

The CDR3 reads CASSIRQGLYEQYF. DNA of the CDR3: TGTGCCAGTAGTATTAGGCAGGGTCTCTACGAGCAGTACTTC. V and J are TRBV19 and TRBJ2-7, with TRBD1 as a possible D gene (5 bases). Per the germline V gene, CDR1 is LNHDA and CDR2 is SQIVND (reference sequence). Trimming shortened V by 3 bases and J by 3 bases, and 12 bases separated the two germline ends. The CDR3 contains 14 residues. Together with reference TRBV19 and TRBJ2-7, the CDR3 gives the full variable domain: DGGITQSPKYLFRKEGQNVTLSCEQNLNHDAMYWYRQDPGQGLRLIYYSQIVNDFQKGDIAEGYSVSREKKESFPLTVTSAQKNPTAFYLCASSIRQGLYEQYFGPGTRLTVT.

The gene calls are TRBV12-5 and TRBJ2-2; 8 positions match TRBD1. Per germline, CDR1 LGHNT and CDR2 FRNRAP. Unmatched junction bases numbered 10, after V lost 4 bases and J lost 6 bases. The CDR3 covers 16 residues. In DNA form, the CDR3 reads TGTGCTAGTGGTTATTCGGGACAGGTGAGCGCCGGGGAGCTGTTTTTT. Translating gives CASGYSGQVSAGELFF.

The chain joins TRBV28 to TRBJ1-4; D ambiguous. Germline CDR1 reads MDHEN; CDR2 reads SYDVKM. V lost 4 bases, J lost 8 bases, and 14 bases lay in between. This CDR3 spans 14 amino acids. CDR3 residues: CASSSEEVGEKLFF. In DNA, the CDR3 is TGTGCCAGCAGTTCTGAGGAGGTTGGGGAAAAACTGTTTTTT.

The chain links TRBV5-6 to TRBJ1-6, with D possibly being TRBD1 (6 bases). Trimming removed 4 bases at V and 10 bases at J, with 18 bases between. Germline CDR1 reads SGHDT; CDR2 reads YYEEEE. CDR3 length: 15 residues. CDR3 nucleotide sequence: TGTGCCAGCAGCGCCCCAGGGGTCCGGGACTCACCCCTCCACTTT. This sequence encodes CASSAPGVRDSPLHF.

The rearrangement uses TRBV27 and TRBJ1-1; 9 bases line up with TRBD1. Germline CDR1 is MNHEY and CDR2 is SMNVEV (reference sequence). V was clipped by 6 bases and J by 4 bases; unmatched bases: 12. The CDR3 covers 16 residues. CDR3 loop: CASRRIGQGPGTEAFF. The DNA of the CDR3 is TGTGCCAGCAGAAGGATAGGACAGGGGCCGGGCACTGAAGCTTTCTTT.

This clone has a single count. The rearrangement links TRBV19 to TRBJ2-7; TRBD1 matches at 8 bases. This CDR3 region has 14 residues. Losses at the gene ends were 4 bases for V and 2 bases for J; bases not matched to a gene: 4. Germline V CDR1 and CDR2: LNHDA, SQIVND (reference sequence). The CDR3 sequence is CASSSGQGTYEQYF. CDR3 DNA: TGTGCCAGTAGTAGCGGACAGGGAACCTACGAGCAGTACTTC.

This clone was seen a handful of times. The gene calls are TRBV24-1 and TRBJ2-1, with TRBD2 matching over 14 bases. The V gene end was trimmed by 9 bases and the J gene end by 1 base; junction bases not matched to a gene: 13. Germline CDR1 is KGHDR and CDR2 is SFDVKD. This CDR3 region has 19 residues. The CDR3 is CATGGRVGLAGVSYNEQFF. The CDR3 nucleotides are TGTGCCACCGGGGGGAGAGTGGGACTAGCGGGAGTATCCTACAATGAGCAGTTCTTC.

The chain uses TRBV7-3 and TRBJ1-1, with a possible D match to TRBD1 (5 bases). CDR1 and CDR2 from the germline V gene are SGHTA and FQGTGA. V gave up 2 bases and J gave up 6 bases, with 16 bases separating them. This CDR3 comprises 15 residues. The CDR3 nucleotides read TGTGCCAGCAGCTTAGACCCCACAGGTTTCGCTGAAGCTTTCTTT. Translating gives CASSLDPTGFAEAFF.

The rearrangement links TRBV5-1 to TRBJ1-1; D gene unclear. The CDR3 consists of 13 residues. V was cut by 5 bases and J by 1 base, with 9 bases left in between. CDR1 and CDR2 from the germline V gene are SGHRS and YFSETQ. The CDR3 bases are TGCGCCAGCAGGAGCCCCGGGAACACTGAAGCTTTCTTT. This codes for CASRSPGNTEAFF.

This rearrangement joins TRBV18 to TRBJ1-3; 7 nucleotides agree with TRBD1. In germline, CDR1 is KGHSH, CDR2 LQKENI. The CDR3 covers 15 residues. After removal of 1 base from V and 4 bases from J, the junction contained 4 bases not matched to a gene. The CDR3 region has the DNA TGTGCCAGCTCACCACAGGGGGCTTCGGGAAACACCATATATTTT. Translating gives CASSPQGASGNTIYF. Full variable domain (missing parts from reference TRBV18 and TRBJ1-3): NAGVMQNPRHLVRRRGQEARLRCSPMKGHSHVYWYRQLPEEGLKFMVYLQKENIIDESGMPKERFSAEFPKEGPSILRIQQVVRGDSAAYFCASSPQGASGNTIYFGEGSWLTVV.

The CDR3 DNA reads TGTGCCAGCAGCCAAAATAGGGAGTTCCGCAATGAGCAGTTCTTC. Protein: CASSQNREFRNEQFF. The genes are TRBV3-1 (or the pseudogene TRBV3-2) and TRBJ2-1; perhaps TRBD2 as D (5 bases). The CDR3 is 15 amino acids. Trimming shortened V by 2 bases and J by 6 bases, and 14 bases separated the two germline ends. CDR1 LGHDT and CDR2 YNNKEL come from the germline V gene (reference sequence).

The gene calls are TRBV5-1 and TRBJ2-3, with 10 bases aligning to TRBD1. The CDR3 totals 17 residues. CDR1 SGHRS and CDR2 YFSETQ come from the germline V gene. The trim removed 0 bases at V and 1 base at J, leaving 5 bases unmatched. The CDR3 is CASSLVAGTGGTDTQYF. CDR3 coding DNA: TGCGCCAGCAGCTTGGTCGCCGGGACAGGGGGCACAGATACGCAGTATTTT.

The chain carries TRBV6-2 or TRBV6-3 and TRBJ2-3; D not certain. The CDR3 totals 15 residues. Trimming took off 2 bases at V and 2 bases at J, with 11 bases between the two ends. Germline CDR1 is MNHEY and CDR2 is SVGEGT. This CDR3 reads CASSYGYSHTDTQYF. CDR3 bases: TGTGCCAGCAGTTACGGGTACAGCCACACAGATACGCAGTATTTT.

The V gene is TRBV28, the J gene TRBJ2-7; 11 nucleotides match TRBD2. V lost 4 bases, J lost 3 bases, and 14 bases stayed unmatched. The CDR3 loop spans 18 amino acids. Germline CDR1 reads MDHEN; CDR2 reads SYDVKM. The CDR3 loop reads CASSSIPRLLAGDYEQYF. CDR3 DNA sequence: TGTGCCAGCAGTTCAATCCCAAGACTACTAGCGGGAGACTACGAGCAGTACTTC.

V is TRBV7-9 and J is TRBJ2-2, with a weak D call TRBD2 (6 bases). Germline V gene data show CDR1 as SEHNR and CDR2 as FQNEAQ (reference sequence). The CDR3 extends over 14 amino acids. V was trimmed by 11 bases and J by 5 bases, leaving 18 bases between them. In DNA form, the CDR3 reads TGTGCCGTAGGAGGGCTCCAAAGTACCGGGGAGCTGTTTTTT. Translating it yields CAVGGLQSTGELFF.

The rearrangement uses TRBV25-1 and TRBJ1-2, with 9 bases identical to TRBD1. Losses at the gene ends were 1 base for V and 6 bases for J; bases not matched to a gene: 15. Germline CDR1 reads MGHDK; CDR2 reads SYGVNS. The CDR3 has 18 residues. The DNA of the CDR3 is TGTGCCAGCAGTGAATTAGTCCTGGGACAGGGAAGGGGCGATGGCTACACCTTC. Translated, it gives CASSELVLGQGRGDGYTF.

The chain joins TRBV19 to TRBJ1-5; 10 nucleotides match TRBD1. This CDR3 comprises 16 residues. The V gene end was trimmed by 5 bases and the J gene end by 5 bases; junction bases not matched to a gene: 9. The germline V gene has CDR1 LNHDA and CDR2 SQIVND (reference sequence). Here the CDR3 reads CASSLPGQGFHQPQHF. CDR3 in DNA: TGTGCCAGTAGTCTACCGGGACAGGGGTTTCATCAGCCCCAGCATTTT.

This clone was counted between two and nine times. The rearrangement uses TRBV7-9 and TRBJ2-1; TRBD2 might be the D (6 bases). In germline, CDR1 is SEHNR, CDR2 FQNEAQ (reference sequence). The CDR3 extends over 15 amino acids. V lost 5 bases to trimming and J lost 7 bases, with 18 bases between them. This CDR3 reads CASSLGTPTENEQFF. The CDR3, as DNA: TGTGCCAGCAGCCTGGGGACTCCCACCGAGAATGAGCAGTTCTTC.

The chain carries TRBV24-1 and TRBJ2-7, with 8 bases identical to TRBD2. CDR3 size: 15 residues. The ends lost 5 bases at V and 2 bases at J; junction bases unmatched: 7. CDR1 and CDR2 (germline): KGHDR, SFDVKD. The CDR3 loop is CATSGSSGPTYEQYF. In DNA, the CDR3 is TGTGCCACCAGTGGATCTAGCGGGCCGACCTACGAGCAGTACTTC.

A word on this clone: The junction departs from germline at one end; a sequencing error may be responsible. The chain joins TRBV12-3 or TRBV12-4 to TRBJ2-3, with a weak D call TRBD1 (6 bases). This CDR3 contains 12 residues. In nucleotides, the CDR3 is TGTGCCAGCAGTTTAGCCATAGGACAGCCCAGTTTT. Its protein is CASSLAIGQPSF.

The genes are TRBV19 and TRBJ2-2, with 9 bases fitting TRBD1. Germline V CDR1 and CDR2: LNHDA, SQIVND (reference sequence). The V gene end was trimmed by 7 bases and the J gene end by 0 bases; junction bases not matched to a gene: 3. The CDR3 consists of 15 residues. This CDR3 reads CASNRQGANTGELFF. Here the CDR3 DNA reads TGTGCCAGTAATAGACAGGGGGCGAACACCGGGGAGCTGTTTTTT. Using reference TRBV19 and TRBJ2-2 for the parts outside the CDR3, the full variable domain is DGGITQSPKYLFRKEGQNVTLSCEQNLNHDAMYWYRQDPGQGLRLIYYSQIVNDFQKGDIAEGYSVSREKKESFPLTVTSAQKNPTAFYLCASNRQGANTGELFFGEGSRLTVL.